These 12 T cell receptor beta chains originate from one sample sequenced in a study of T cells in Graves' hyperthyroidism and ophthalmopathy. RNA transcripts provided the source from which TCR beta CDR3 regions were amplified. TCR CDR3 regions were first amplified by RT-PCR with HTBI primers. TCRdb passed the multiplex PCR reads through MiXCR, listing each CDR3 protein once. Of hundreds of thousands of distinct CDR3 sequences in the sample, approximately 18% were seen once. The sequencing sample was made of blood. These receptors all stem from a woman aged 45 to 65 with Graves' hyperthyroidism that later progressed to Graves' ophthalmopathy.

This clonotype was detected many times. The V call is TRBV2, the J call TRBJ2-1, with 10 bases lining up with TRBD2. This CDR3 spans 15 amino acids. Germline lookup yields CDR1 SNHLY and CDR2 FYNNEI. The V and J ends lost 0 bases and 7 bases, in that order; junction bases with no gene match: 3. The CDR3 DNA reads as TGTGCCAGCAGTGAAGCCTTAGCGGGGGGAAATGAGCAGTTCTTC. Translation: CASSEALAGGNEQFF.

This clonotype was seen many times. The CDR3 spells CASSQHNLEEDTEAFF. The CDR3, as DNA: TGTGCCAGCAGCCAACACAACTTAGAAGAGGACACTGAAGCTTTCTTT. This chain connects TRBV14 to TRBJ1-1, with no clear D. Germline loops: CDR1 SGHDN, CDR2 FVKESK. There are 16 residues in the CDR3. Trimming took off 2 bases at V and 3 bases at J, with 16 bases between the two ends.

This clonotype was observed at least ten times. The gene calls are TRBV20-1 and TRBJ2-5; 8 bases fit TRBD2. The germline V gene encodes CDR1 DFQATT and CDR2 SNEGSKA (reference sequence). The CDR3 is 15 residues long. The J segment lost 0 bases and the V segment lost 0 bases, leaving 3 bases of the junction unmatched. CDR3 loop: CSARDSSGDQETQYF. The CDR3 DNA follows: TGCAGTGCTAGAGATAGTAGCGGGGACCAAGAGACCCAGTACTTC.

This clonotype appeared a few times. The chain has TRBV7-2 and TRBJ1-3, with TRBD1 matching over 7 bases. With V trimmed by 4 bases and J by 0 bases, 6 bases remained unmatched. The CDR3 length is 16 residues. Germline assignment: CDR1 SGHTA and CDR2 FQGNSA. Here the CDR3 reads CASSSGGTLSGNTIYF. For the CDR3, the DNA is TGTGCCAGCAGCTCAGGGGGTACCCTCTCTGGAAACACCATATATTTT.

V and J are TRBV7-6 and TRBJ1-2, with 7 bases that match TRBD1. Looked up from germline, CDR1 is SGHVS and CDR2 is FNYEAQ. The length of the CDR3 is 13 residues. V lost 5 bases and J lost 7; bases outside the gene matches: 7. The CDR3 loop is CASSTPGGSGYTF. DNA of the CDR3: TGTGCCAGCAGCACCCCAGGGGGGTCTGGCTACACCTTC.

In its sample, this clonotype was seen many times. The chain uses TRBV3-1 and TRBJ1-1; 7 positions agree with TRBD1. The trim removed 4 bases at V and 3 bases at J, leaving 8 bases unmatched. The germline CDR1 and CDR2 sequences are LGHDT and YNNKEL (reference sequence). The CDR3 has 15 amino acids. CDR3 sequence: CASSPATGAHTEAFF. The CDR3 bases are TGTGCCAGCAGCCCGGCCACAGGGGCACACACTGAAGCTTTCTTT.

This clonotype has a handful of counts. The junction departs from germline at one end; a sequencing error may be responsible. The genes are TRBV19 and TRBJ1-5; the D gene is possibly TRBD1 (5 bases). The CDR3 has 14 amino acids. The germline V gene encodes CDR1 LNHDA and CDR2 SQIVND (reference sequence). The CDR3 DNA is TGTCCCAGTAGTATGGGGGGGGACAATCAGCCCCAGCATTTT. Translated, it gives CPSSMGGDNQPQHF.

The chain joins TRBV6-2 or TRBV6-3 to TRBJ1-1; no definite D call. The germline CDR1 and CDR2 sequences are MNHEY and SVGEGT. The CDR3 is 15 amino acids. Trimming shortened V by 7 bases and J by 6 bases, and 21 bases separated the two germline ends. CDR3 in DNA: TGTGCCAGCACCGATTACGTGAAGTCGGACCCTGAAGCTTTCTTT. Encoded protein: CASTDYVKSDPEAFF.

The chain joins TRBV6-5 to TRBJ2-1; D unresolved. This CDR3 comprises 18 residues. V lost 0 bases, J lost 4 bases, and 19 bases lay in between. Germline CDR1 and CDR2: MNHEY and SVGAGI. In DNA, the CDR3 is TGTGCCAGCAGTTACTCGGGCGAAGGCCTTTCGAGGTACAATGAGCAGTTCTTC. It encodes CASSYSGEGLSRYNEQFF.

The chain uses TRBV18 and TRBJ1-2, with 7 bases identical to TRBD1. The CDR3 is 13 residues long. V lost 5 bases and J lost 8; bases outside the gene matches: 8. Germline-derived CDR1 and CDR2 are KGHSH and LQKENI. In nucleotides, the CDR3 is TGTGCCAGCTCATCAGACAGGGAGAGGGGCTACACCTTC. Its translation: CASSSDRERGYTF. Based on the CDR3 plus reference TRBV18 and TRBJ1-2, the full variable domain is NAGVMQNPRHLVRRRGQEARLRCSPMKGHSHVYWYRQLPEEGLKFMVYLQKENIIDESGMPKERFSAEFPKEGPSILRIQQVVRGDSAAYFCASSSDRERGYTFGSGTRLTVV.

This sequence joins TRBV12-3 or TRBV12-4 and TRBJ1-5; D possibly corresponds to TRBD1 (5 bases). The V and J ends lost 8 bases and 3 bases respectively, with 17 bases between them. The CDR3 is 15 residues long. The CDR3 here is CASGRGGRANQPQHF. The CDR3 DNA reads TGTGCCAGCGGGAGGGGAGGGAGGGCCAATCAGCCCCAGCATTTT.

The CDR3 DNA sequence: TGTGCCAGCAGCGTAGGCTGGGAACGGACACACTCCTATACTTCCGAGTTCTTC. Translated: CASSVGWERTHSYTSEFF. This chain links TRBV9 with TRBJ2-1, with a weak D call TRBD1 (5 bases). The CDR3 has 18 residues. V lost 0 bases and J lost 14, with 30 bases in between. Germline lookup yields CDR1 SGDLS and CDR2 YYNGEE.